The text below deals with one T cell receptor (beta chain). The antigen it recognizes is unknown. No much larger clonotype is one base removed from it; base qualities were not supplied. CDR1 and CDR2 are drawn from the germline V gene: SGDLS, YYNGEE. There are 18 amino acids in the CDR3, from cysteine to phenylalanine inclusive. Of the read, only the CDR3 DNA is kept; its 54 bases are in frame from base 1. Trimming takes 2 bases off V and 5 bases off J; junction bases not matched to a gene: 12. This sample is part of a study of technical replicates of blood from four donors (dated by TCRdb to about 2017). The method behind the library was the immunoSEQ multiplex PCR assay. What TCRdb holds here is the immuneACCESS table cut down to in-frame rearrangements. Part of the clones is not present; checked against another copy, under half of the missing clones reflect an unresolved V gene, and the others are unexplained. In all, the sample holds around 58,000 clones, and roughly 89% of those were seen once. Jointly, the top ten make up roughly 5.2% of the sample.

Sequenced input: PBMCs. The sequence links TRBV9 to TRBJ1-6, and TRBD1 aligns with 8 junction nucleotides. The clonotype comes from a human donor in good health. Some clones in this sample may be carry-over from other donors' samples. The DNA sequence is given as TGTGCCAGCAGCGTGGACAGGGACAGGATGGGCGATAATTCACCCCTCCACTTT. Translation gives CASSVDRDRMGDNSPLHF.